The 5 T cell receptor beta chains reported below all come from one sample, sequenced in a study of spatial heterogeneity in lung cancer. TCRdb re-called the 5' RACE reads with MiXCR, one entry per CDR3 protein. Here the sample spans approximately 24,000 distinct CDR3 sequences, 4% to 6% being singletons. The time point denotes: sample taken at primary tumor resection. TCRs were sequenced from unsorted whole RNA of tumor, nontumor lung or PBMC. The sample was PBMCs, taken at surgery. These receptors were taken from a male donor with early-stage non-small cell lung cancer.

This clonotype was picked up many times. The chain is built from TRBV7-2 and TRBJ2-3, with 7 bases aligning to TRBD2. With 1 base clipped from V and 1 base from J, the junction kept 2 bases outside the gene matches. CDR1 SGHTA and CDR2 FQGNSA come from the germline V gene. This CDR3 is built from 15 residues. The CDR3 spells CASSLVAGGTDTQYF. CDR3 in DNA: TGTGCCAGCAGCTTAGTTGCGGGGGGCACAGATACGCAGTATTTT. Using reference TRBV7-2 and TRBJ2-3 for the parts outside the CDR3, the full variable domain is GAGVSQSPSNKVTEKGKDVELRCDPISGHTALYWYRQSLGQGLEFLIYFQGNSAPDKSGLPSDRFSAERTGGSVSTLTIQRTQQEDSAVYLCASSLVAGGTDTQYFGPGTRLTVL.

This clonotype was observed many times. V usage is TRBV7-9 and J usage is TRBJ2-4; 9 nucleotides line up with TRBD1. This CDR3 spans 15 amino acids. The J segment lost 7 bases and the V segment lost 2 bases, leaving 6 bases of the junction unmatched. Germline-derived CDR1 and CDR2 are SEHNR and FQNEAQ (reference sequence). CDR3 region: CASSLRQGGLNIQYF. The DNA for the CDR3 is TGTGCCAGCAGCTTAAGACAGGGGGGCCTTAACATTCAGTACTTC.

This clonotype was picked up many times. The rearrangement joins TRBV5-5 to TRBJ1-1; a weak D match, TRBD1 (6 bases). The germline V gene encodes CDR1 SGHKS and CDR2 YYEKEE (reference sequence). CDR3 length equals 14 residues. The V end was cut by 5 bases, the J end by 7 bases, with 18 bases between. CDR3 sequence reads: CASRSNPQGHEAFF. The CDR3 bases are TGTGCCAGCAGATCAAACCCTCAGGGACATGAAGCTTTCTTT. The entire variable domain, with the rest obtained from reference TRBV5-5 and TRBJ1-1, is as follows: DAGVTQSPTHLIKTRGQQVTLRCSPISGHKSVSWYQQVLGQGPQFIFQYYEKEERGRGNFPDRFSARQFPNYSSELNVNALLLGDSALYLCASRSNPQGHEAFFGQGTRLTVV.

The sample holds many counts of this clonotype. The rearrangement links TRBV27 to TRBJ2-7; 7 nucleotides agree with TRBD1. V shed 5 bases and J 0 bases; nucleotides not matched to a gene: 10. Germline V lookup: CDR1 MNHEY, CDR2 SMNVEV (reference sequence). The CDR3 sequence is 16 residues long. The CDR3 DNA reads TGTGCCAGCAGTCGACAGGGCTCTTTTAGCTCCTACGAGCAGTACTTC. Translating gives CASSRQGSFSSYEQYF.

This clonotype occurred many times. The rearrangement joins TRBV28 to TRBJ2-3, with D perhaps matching TRBD2 (6 bases). Germline CDR1 is MDHEN and CDR2 is SYDVKM. The CDR3 loop spans 14 amino acids. Deletions cut 8 bases from V and 3 bases from J, with 15 bases between. CDR3 coding DNA: TGTGCCAGCGTACCAGCGGGTGGAACAGATACGCAGTATTTT. Its protein is CASVPAGGTDTQYF.